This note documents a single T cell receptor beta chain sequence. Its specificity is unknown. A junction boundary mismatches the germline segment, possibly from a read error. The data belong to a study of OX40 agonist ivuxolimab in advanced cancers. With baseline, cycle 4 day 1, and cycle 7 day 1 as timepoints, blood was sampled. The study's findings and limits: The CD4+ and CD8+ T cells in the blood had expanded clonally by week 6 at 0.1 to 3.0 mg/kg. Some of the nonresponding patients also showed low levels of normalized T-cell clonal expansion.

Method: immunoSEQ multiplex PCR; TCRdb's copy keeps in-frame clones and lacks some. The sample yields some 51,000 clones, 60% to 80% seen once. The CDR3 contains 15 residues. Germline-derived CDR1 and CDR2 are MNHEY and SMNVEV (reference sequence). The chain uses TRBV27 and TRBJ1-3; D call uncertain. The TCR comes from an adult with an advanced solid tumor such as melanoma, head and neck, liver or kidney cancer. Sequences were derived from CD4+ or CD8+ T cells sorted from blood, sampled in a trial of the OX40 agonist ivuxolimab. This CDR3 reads CVSSLTANSGNTIYF. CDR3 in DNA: TGTGTCAGCAGTTTAACAGCGAACTCTGGAAACACCATATATTTT.